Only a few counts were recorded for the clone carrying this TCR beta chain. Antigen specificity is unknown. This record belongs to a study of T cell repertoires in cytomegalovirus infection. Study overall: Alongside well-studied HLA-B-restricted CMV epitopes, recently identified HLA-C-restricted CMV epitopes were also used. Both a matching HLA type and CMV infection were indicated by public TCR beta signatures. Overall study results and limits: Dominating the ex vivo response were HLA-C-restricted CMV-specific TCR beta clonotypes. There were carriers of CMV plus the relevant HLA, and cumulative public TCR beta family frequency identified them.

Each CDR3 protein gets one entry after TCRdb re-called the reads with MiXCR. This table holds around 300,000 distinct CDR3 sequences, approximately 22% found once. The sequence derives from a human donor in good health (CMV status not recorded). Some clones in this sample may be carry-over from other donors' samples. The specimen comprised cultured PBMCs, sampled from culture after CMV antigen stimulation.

CDR3 protein: CASSLVLAGEDEQFF. The DNA of the CDR3 is TGTGCCAGCAGCTTAGTACTAGCGGGAGAAGATGAGCAGTTCTTC. The chain combines TRBV7-2 with TRBJ2-1; 11 nucleotides align to TRBD2. Germline lookup yields CDR1 SGHTA and CDR2 FQGNSA. Trimming removed 1 base from V and 8 bases from J; junction bases left unmatched: 4. The CDR3 loop spans 15 amino acids.